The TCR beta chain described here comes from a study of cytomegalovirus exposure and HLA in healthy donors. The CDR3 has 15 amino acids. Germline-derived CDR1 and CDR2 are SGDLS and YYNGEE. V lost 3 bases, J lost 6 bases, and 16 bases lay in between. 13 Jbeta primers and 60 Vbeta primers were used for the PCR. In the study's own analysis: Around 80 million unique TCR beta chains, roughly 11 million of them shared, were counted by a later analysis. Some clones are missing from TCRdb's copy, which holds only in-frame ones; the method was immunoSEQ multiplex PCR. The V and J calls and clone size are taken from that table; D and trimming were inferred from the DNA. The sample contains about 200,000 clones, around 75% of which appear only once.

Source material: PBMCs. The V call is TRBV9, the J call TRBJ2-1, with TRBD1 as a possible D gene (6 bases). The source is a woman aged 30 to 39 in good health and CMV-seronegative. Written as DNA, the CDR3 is TGTGCCAGCAGCGAGGCAGGGGACCCGGGCAATGAGCAGTTCTTC. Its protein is CASSEAGDPGNEQFF.